A selection of T cell receptor beta chains follows, all from one sample in a study of beta chain features in type 1 diabetes. The method was immunoSEQ multiplex PCR; TCRdb's version includes in-frame clones alone and lacks a portion of them. The sample has 120,000 to 150,000 clones; about a tenth are singletons. The specimen sequenced was central memory CD4+ T cells from blood. These receptors were obtained from a woman between 35 and 50 years old in good health. Both conserved end residues are part of each CDR3. The order of the fields is CDR3 protein, CDR3 DNA, J gene, D gene, clone size, V gene. The D gene is left open where the match is weak. For some rows the clone size is stated as once, few or many, or as a class when expanded; others skip it.

CASSAQGAANEQFF	TGTGCCAGCAGTGCACAGGGGGCTGCAAATGAGCAGTTCTTC	TRBJ2-1	TRBD1	few	TRBV6-1
CASSLDYISTQYF	TGTGCCAGCAGCTTAGATTATATCTCTACGCAGTATTTT	TRBJ2-3	-	-	TRBV11-2
CAEDPPGESNSPLHF	TGTGCCGAGGACCCGCCGGGGGAGAGTAATTCACCCCTCCACTTT	TRBJ1-6	-	-	TRBV6-6
CAISGGDYSPLHF	TGTGCCATCAGTGGAGGGGACTATTCACCCCTCCACTTT	TRBJ1-6	-	-	TRBV10-3
CATSRYRATEAFF	TGTGCCACCAGCAGATACAGGGCCACTGAAGCTTTCTTT	TRBJ1-1	-	-	TRBV15
CASSYRRAGEDGYTF	TGTGCCAGCAGTTACCGTAGAGCGGGGGAGGATGGCTACACCTTC	TRBJ1-2	-	-	TRBV6-5
CASSPSRGLSGGESSYNEQFF	TGTGCCAGCAGCCCCTCCCGAGGGTTAAGCGGGGGCGAGAGCTCCTACAATGAGCAGTTCTTC	TRBJ2-1	TRBD2	few	TRBV14
CASTSGLVETQYF	TGTGCCAGCACTTCCGGACTAGTCGAGACCCAGTACTTC	TRBJ2-5	TRBD2	few	TRBV6-1
CASSPLRDSNTGELFF	TGTGCCAGCAGCCCGCTCCGGGACAGCAACACCGGGGAGCTGTTTTTT	TRBJ2-2	TRBD1	few	TRBV27
CASSPGSTDTQYF	TGCGCCAGCAGTCCAGGAAGCACAGATACGCAGTATTTT	TRBJ2-3	-	-	TRBV5-1
CASSYNRGATGELFF	TGTGCCAGCAGCTACAATCGGGGGGCGACCGGGGAGCTGTTTTTT	TRBJ2-2	-	-	TRBV7-9
CASSLRQGADGELFF	TGCGCCAGCAGCTTACGCCAGGGGGCGGACGGGGAGCTGTTTTTT	TRBJ2-2	TRBD1	-	TRBV5-1
CASSQTGTGNTIYF	TGTGCCAGCAGCCAGACAGGGACTGGAAACACCATATATTTT	TRBJ1-3	TRBD1	few	TRBV7-8
CASSAETGPLNYGYTF	TGTGCCAGCAGCGCAGAGACAGGGCCCCTAAACTATGGCTACACCTTC	TRBJ1-2	TRBD1	-	TRBV7-9
CASSLVLAAGNEQFF	TGTGCCAGCAGCTTAGTTCTAGCGGCAGGCAATGAGCAGTTCTTC	TRBJ2-1	TRBD2	-	TRBV7-9
CASSSPQGGTVDEKLFF	TGTGCCAGCAGCTCCCCCCAGGGGGGCACGGTGGATGAAAAACTGTTTTTT	TRBJ1-4	TRBD1	many	TRBV7-9
CASSVQDKGTEAFF	TGTGCCAGCAGTGTACAGGATAAGGGCACTGAAGCTTTCTTT	TRBJ1-1	-	few	TRBV28
CASRATRQGSNQPQHF	TGTGCCAGCAGAGCAACGCGGCAGGGCAGCAATCAGCCCCAGCATTTT	TRBJ1-5	-	-	TRBV2
CASSQDRESRYGYTF	TGCGCCAGCAGCCAAGACAGGGAATCTCGCTATGGCTACACCTTC	TRBJ1-2	-	few	TRBV4-3
CASSVTGNYEQYF	TGCGCCAGCAGTGTGACAGGGAACTACGAGCAGTACTTC	TRBJ2-7	TRBD1	-	TRBV5-1
CASTIKETQYF	TGCGCCAGCACCATCAAAGAGACCCAGTACTTC	TRBJ2-5	-	many	TRBV5-1
CASSFSGGGSPLHF	TGTGCCAGCAGTTTTTCAGGGGGCGGTTCACCCCTCCACTTT	TRBJ1-6	TRBD1	-	TRBV27
CASSSPSGGYEQYF	TGTGCCAGCAGCTCACCTAGCGGGGGCTACGAGCAGTACTTC	TRBJ2-7	TRBD2	many	TRBV7-9
CASSSDREGNQPQHF	TGTGCCAGCAGCTCCGACAGGGAAGGCAATCAGCCCCAGCATTTT	TRBJ1-5	TRBD1	few	TRBV5-6
CASSLSTGNQPQHF	TGTGCCAGCAGTTTATCCACAGGGAATCAGCCCCAGCATTTT	TRBJ1-5	-	few	TRBV27
CSVGWDTQETQYF	TGCAGCGTTGGCTGGGACACCCAAGAGACCCAGTACTTC	TRBJ2-5	-	few	TRBV29-1
CASTLQGDSNQPQHF	TGTGCCAGCACCCTACAGGGAGATAGCAATCAGCCCCAGCATTTT	TRBJ1-5	-	many	TRBV6-1
CASSMGALAYNEQFF	TGTGCCAGTAGTATGGGGGCCCTGGCCTACAATGAGCAGTTCTTC	TRBJ2-1	-	-	TRBV19
CASKEHEEQYF	TGCGCCAGCAAAGAGCATGAGGAGCAGTACTTC	TRBJ2-7	-	few	TRBV5-1
CASSAARDRGNSPLHF	TGTGCCAGCAGTGCCGCAAGGGACAGGGGAAATTCACCCCTCCACTTT	TRBJ1-6	TRBD1	-	TRBV6-1
CASSQASPGQGQFF	TGTGCCAGCAGCCAAGCCTCTCCGGGACAAGGGCAGTTCTTC	TRBJ2-1	-	-	TRBV14
CSRPRQGVGYNEQFF	TGCAGCCGTCCGCGACAGGGGGTCGGCTACAATGAGCAGTTCTTC	TRBJ2-1	TRBD1	many	TRBV29-1
CAIAPSTGGDQETQYF	TGTGCCATCGCGCCCTCGACAGGGGGAGACCAAGAGACCCAGTACTTC	TRBJ2-5	TRBD1	-	TRBV10-3
CASSQETADYGYTF	TGCGCCAGCAGCCAAGAGACAGCCGACTATGGCTACACCTTC	TRBJ1-2	-	-	TRBV4-3
CASSRTTPTGGAPDTQYF	TGTGCCAGCAGCCGGACTACCCCCACCGGGGGGGCACCAGATACGCAGTATTTT	TRBJ2-3	TRBD2	-	TRBV4-2
CASSPGGSASTDTQYF	TGTGCCAGCAGCCCCGGAGGGTCGGCTAGCACAGATACGCAGTATTTT	TRBJ2-3	-	-	TRBV5-4
CASSSLGTGGSYEQYF	TGTGCCAGCAGCTCCCTGGGGACAGGGGGCTCCTACGAGCAGTACTTC	TRBJ2-7	TRBD1	-	TRBV7-8
CASSPTLGLYNEQFF	TGTGCCAGCTCACCAACCCTGGGACTTTACAATGAGCAGTTCTTC	TRBJ2-1	-	few	TRBV18
CASSQGGQGNSPLHF	TGCGCCAGCAGCCAAGGGGGACAGGGTAATTCACCCCTCCACTTT	TRBJ1-6	TRBD1	few	TRBV4-1
CASSVLQGGGTGELFF	TGTGCCAGCAGTGTACTCCAGGGTGGTGGGACCGGGGAGCTGTTTTTT	TRBJ2-2	-	few	TRBV6-1
CELWFGAPGEEKLFF	TGTGAACTTTGGTTTGGGGCGCCAGGGGAGGAAAAACTGTTTTTT	TRBJ1-4	-	few	TRBV7-9
CASSRPSRGSEQFF	TGTGCCAGCAGCCGACCGTCACGGGGGAGTGAGCAGTTCTTC	TRBJ2-1	-	few	TRBV7-2
CASSRLEATEAFF	TGTGCCAGCAGTCGCCTCGAAGCCACTGAAGCTTTCTTT	TRBJ1-1	-	-	TRBV7-9
CATSRDRGGNSPLHF	TGTGCCACCAGCAGGGACAGGGGCGGTAATTCACCCCTCCACTTT	TRBJ1-6	TRBD1	many	TRBV15
CASSPRQGSTYNSPLHF	TGTGCCAGCAGCCCCCGACAGGGGTCCACCTATAATTCACCCCTCCACTTT	TRBJ1-6	TRBD1	-	TRBV7-2
CASSVAGDQPQHF	TGTGCCAGCAGTGTAGCAGGGGATCAGCCCCAGCATTTT	TRBJ1-5	-	few	TRBV25-1
CATVPGLRFNEQFF	TGTGCCACTGTTCCGGGACTTCGCTTCAATGAGCAGTTCTTC	TRBJ2-1	-	-	TRBV6-6
CASSRTAGDGEAFF	TGTGCCAGCTCACGGACAGCGGGGGATGGTGAAGCTTTCTTT	TRBJ1-1	-	-	TRBV18
CASSLTSGVGTQYF	TGTGCCAGCAGCTTAACTAGCGGGGTTGGGACCCAGTACTTC	TRBJ2-5	TRBD2	few	TRBV7-8
CASSLQSGANQPQHF	TGTGCCAGCAGCTTACAGTCAGGGGCCAATCAGCCCCAGCATTTT	TRBJ1-5	-	many	TRBV7-6